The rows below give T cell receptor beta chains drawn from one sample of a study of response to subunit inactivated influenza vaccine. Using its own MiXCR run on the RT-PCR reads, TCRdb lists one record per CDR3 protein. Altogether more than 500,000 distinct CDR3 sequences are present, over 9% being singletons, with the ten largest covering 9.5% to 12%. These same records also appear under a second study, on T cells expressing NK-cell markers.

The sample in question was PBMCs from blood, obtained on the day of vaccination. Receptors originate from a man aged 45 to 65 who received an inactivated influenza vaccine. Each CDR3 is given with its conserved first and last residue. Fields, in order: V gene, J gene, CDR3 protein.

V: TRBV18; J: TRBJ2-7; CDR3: CASSPTTAPYEQYF
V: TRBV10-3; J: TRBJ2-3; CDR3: CAISETGTPDTQYF
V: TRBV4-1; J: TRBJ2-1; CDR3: CASSQDPSGYNEQFF
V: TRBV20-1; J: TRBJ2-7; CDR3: CSAGGSGAFYEQYF
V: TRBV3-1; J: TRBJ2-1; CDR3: CASSQDILAGDNEQFF
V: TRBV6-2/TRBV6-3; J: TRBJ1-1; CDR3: CASSYSAGGLNTEAFF
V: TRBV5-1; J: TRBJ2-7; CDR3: CASSLDRAGSEQYF
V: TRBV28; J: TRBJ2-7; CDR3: CASRMTGVIEQYF
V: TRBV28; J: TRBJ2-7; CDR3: CASSSLSHGTSPYEQYF
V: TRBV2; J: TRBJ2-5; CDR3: CASSGVGISETQYF
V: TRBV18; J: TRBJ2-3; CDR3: CASSSPWELAGGTSTDTQYF
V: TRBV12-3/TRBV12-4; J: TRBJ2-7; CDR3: CASRLEGLWEQYF
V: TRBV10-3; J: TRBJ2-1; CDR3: CAIRVTRDRGEFF
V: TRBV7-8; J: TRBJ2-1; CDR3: CASSNQGNEQFF
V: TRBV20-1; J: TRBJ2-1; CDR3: CSARVEDPRDNEQFF
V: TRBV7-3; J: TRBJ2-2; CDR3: CASSGGLTGELFF
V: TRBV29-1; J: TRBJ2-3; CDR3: CSVQTARDTQYF
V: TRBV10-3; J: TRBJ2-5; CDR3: CAISGQKGTQYF
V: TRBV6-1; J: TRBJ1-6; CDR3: CASIIGANGTPLHF
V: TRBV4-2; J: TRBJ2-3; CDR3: CASSPRFGLAGTSTDTQYF
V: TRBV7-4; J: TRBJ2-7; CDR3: CASSYRGQYF
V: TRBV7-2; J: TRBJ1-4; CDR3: CASSLGDREGEKLFF
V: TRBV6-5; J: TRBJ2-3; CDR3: CASSYDRYTDKQYF
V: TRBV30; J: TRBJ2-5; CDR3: CAWSVLGTGKETQYF
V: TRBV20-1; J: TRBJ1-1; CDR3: CSAIQPLNTEAFF
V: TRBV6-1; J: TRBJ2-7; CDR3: CASRGGTSLYEQYF
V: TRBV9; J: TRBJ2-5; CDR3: CASSVVSGAGTQYF
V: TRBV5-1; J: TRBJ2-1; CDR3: CASSLLGRHNEQFF
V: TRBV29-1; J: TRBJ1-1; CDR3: CSVASTGFAEAFF
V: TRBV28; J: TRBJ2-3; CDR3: CASSAYRGGTDTQYF
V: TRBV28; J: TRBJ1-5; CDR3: CASSPIFRTTSNQPQHF
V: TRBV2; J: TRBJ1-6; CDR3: CASLSEGISPLHF
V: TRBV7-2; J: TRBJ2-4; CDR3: CASSLTTSGGANIQYF
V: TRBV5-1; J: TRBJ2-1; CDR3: CASSLRTSGSGEQFF
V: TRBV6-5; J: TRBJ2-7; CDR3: CASTAVLSSYEQYF
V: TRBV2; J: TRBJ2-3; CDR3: CASSEARRRTDTQYF
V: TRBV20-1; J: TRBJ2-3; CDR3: CSGTSGRHADTQYF
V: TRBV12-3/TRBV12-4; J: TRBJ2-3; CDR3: CASRPGLAGAGTDTQYF
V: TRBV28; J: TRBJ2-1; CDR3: CASSPWTGPTYNEQFF
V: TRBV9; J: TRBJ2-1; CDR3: CASSVGLAGGPVVYNEQFF
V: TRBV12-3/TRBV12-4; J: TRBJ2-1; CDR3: CASSPWTSGRSSYNEQFF
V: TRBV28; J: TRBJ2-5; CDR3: CASSLVFASGSSGANRETQYF